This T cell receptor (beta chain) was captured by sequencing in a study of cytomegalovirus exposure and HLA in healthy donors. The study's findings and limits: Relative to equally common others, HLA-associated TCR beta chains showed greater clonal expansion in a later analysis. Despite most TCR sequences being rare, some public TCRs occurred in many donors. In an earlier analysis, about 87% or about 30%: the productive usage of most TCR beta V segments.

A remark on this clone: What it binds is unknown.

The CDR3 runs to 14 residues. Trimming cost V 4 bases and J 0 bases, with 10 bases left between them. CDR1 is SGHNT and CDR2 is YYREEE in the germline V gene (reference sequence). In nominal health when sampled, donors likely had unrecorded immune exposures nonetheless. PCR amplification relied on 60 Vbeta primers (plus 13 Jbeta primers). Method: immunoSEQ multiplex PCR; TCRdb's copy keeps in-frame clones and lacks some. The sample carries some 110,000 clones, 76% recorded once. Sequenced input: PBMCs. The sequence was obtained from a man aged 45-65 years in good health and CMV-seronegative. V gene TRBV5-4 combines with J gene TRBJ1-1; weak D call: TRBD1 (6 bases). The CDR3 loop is CASSQGHLNTEAFF. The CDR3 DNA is TGTGCCAGCAGCCAGGGACATCTGAACACTGAAGCTTTCTTT.